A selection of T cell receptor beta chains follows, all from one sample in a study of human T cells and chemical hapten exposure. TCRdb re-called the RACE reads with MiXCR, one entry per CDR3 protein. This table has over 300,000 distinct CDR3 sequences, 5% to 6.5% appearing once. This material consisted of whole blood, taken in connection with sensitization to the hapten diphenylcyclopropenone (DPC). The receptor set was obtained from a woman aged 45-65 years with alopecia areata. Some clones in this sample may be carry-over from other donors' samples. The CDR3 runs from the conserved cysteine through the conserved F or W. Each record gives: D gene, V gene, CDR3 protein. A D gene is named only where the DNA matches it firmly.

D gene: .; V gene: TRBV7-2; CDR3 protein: CASSPQGVGTAKNIQYF
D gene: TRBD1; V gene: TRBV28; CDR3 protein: CASSFYGTGNSGNTIYF
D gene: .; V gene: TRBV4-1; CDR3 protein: CASSQEGGNYGYTF
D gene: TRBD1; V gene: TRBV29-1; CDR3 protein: CSVELMDRGRFLQETQYF
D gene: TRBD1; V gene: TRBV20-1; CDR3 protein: CSARDPRGGQPQHF
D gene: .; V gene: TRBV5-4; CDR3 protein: CASSLTDTTEAFF
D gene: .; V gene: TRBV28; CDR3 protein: CATVGGGNQPQHF
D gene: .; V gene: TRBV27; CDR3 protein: CASQRDGAYEQYF
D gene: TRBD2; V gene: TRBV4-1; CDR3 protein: CASSQEGAGVYNEQFF
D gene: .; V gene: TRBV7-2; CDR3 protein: CASSSEPVETQYF
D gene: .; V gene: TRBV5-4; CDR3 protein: CASSPVPGAPTDTQYF
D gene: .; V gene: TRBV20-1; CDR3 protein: CSASRDLATAEQFF
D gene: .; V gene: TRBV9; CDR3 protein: CASSAEPAAHTEAFF
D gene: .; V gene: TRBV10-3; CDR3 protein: CATGVSSGANVLTF
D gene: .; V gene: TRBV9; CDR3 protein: CASSVATSNPYNEQFF
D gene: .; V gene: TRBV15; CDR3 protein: CATSKTNEQFF
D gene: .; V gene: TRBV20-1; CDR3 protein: CSARPYNTGSYEQYF
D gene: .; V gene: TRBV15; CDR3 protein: CATSGVIGTDTQYF
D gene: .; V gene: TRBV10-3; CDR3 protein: CAMTGHNNSPLHF
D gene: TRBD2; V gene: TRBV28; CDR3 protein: CASSRTSGLQETQYF
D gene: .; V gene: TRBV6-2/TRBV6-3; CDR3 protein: CASSYSMAGGDGYTF
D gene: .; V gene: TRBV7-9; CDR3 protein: CASSQSRSGANVLTF
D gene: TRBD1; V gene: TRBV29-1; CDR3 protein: CSGVERDRDSNQPQHF
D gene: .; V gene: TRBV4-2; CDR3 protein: CASSQDWGHEQFF
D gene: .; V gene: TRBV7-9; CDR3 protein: CASSVEGPNTF
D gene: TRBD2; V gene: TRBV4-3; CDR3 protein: CASSQGPTSGTDNEQFF
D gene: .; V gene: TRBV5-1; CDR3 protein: CASSLSPDKNTEAFF
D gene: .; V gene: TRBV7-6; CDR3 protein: CASSLETQGEYGYTF
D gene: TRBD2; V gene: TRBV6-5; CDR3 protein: CATWTSGGSGEQYF
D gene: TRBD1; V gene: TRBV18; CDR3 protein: CASSPGAGGSYTEAFF
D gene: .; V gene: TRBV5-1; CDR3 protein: CASSPFGDPNTEAFF
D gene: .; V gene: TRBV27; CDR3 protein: CASSLRGRNQPQHF
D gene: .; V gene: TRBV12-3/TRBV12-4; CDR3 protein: CASSPTSSLDTQYF
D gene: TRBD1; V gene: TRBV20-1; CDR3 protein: CSAWDREGNQPQHF
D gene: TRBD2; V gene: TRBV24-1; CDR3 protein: CATSRLAGGRDTQYF
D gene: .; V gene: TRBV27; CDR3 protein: CASSLPGNEQYF
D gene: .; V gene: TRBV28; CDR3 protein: CASSPRGAGNTEAFF
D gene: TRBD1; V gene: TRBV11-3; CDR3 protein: CASSQDRVRWNTEAFF
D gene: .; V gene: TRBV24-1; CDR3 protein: CARGLRTKNIQYF
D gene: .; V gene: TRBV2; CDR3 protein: CASGPTGSSEQFF
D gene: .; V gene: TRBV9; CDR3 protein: CASSDGTFYNEQFF
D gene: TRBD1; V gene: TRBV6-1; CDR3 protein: CASGQGRGKEAFF
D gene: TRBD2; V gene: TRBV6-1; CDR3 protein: CASSALADSTDTQYF
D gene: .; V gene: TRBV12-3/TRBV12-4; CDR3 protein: CASSPLQGVNEQYF
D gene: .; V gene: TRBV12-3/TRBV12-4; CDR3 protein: CASSLYRDYQETQYF
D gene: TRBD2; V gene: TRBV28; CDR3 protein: CASSLAGDGTDTQYF
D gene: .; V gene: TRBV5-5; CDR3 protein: CASSSGTQRRGETQYF
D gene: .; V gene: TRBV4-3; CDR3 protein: CASSQDFGAVYEQYF
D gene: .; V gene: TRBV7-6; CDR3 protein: CASSLVPGWGAGTEAFF
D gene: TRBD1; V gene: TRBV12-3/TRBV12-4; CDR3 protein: CASSRQGASVDTQYF
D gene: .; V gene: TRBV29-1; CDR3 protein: CSVEDQEQFF